This T cell receptor beta chain was identified during a study of siplizumab effects on memory and regulatory T cells. Study-level findings and limits: Alloreactive sequences tracing back to unstimulated CD4+ memory cells were significantly reduced by siplizumab.

The CDR3 is 12 amino acids. Germline V CDR1 and CDR2: MNHNY, SVGAGI (reference sequence). After removal of 6 bases from V and 9 bases from J, the junction contained 7 bases not matched to a gene. The protocol was immunoSEQ multiplex PCR, while the TCRdb copy is restricted to in-frame clones and leaves out a portion. Here the sample spans about 69,000 clones, over 75% being singletons. Remarks on this clone: The antigen is not known.

The receptor was isolated from a human donor in good health. The rearrangement links TRBV6-6 to TRBJ1-1; TRBD1 agrees at 7 bases. The sequencing input was Tregs sorted from blood. CDR3 protein: CASSLPGQKAFF. The CDR3 coding sequence is TGTGCCAGCAGCCTCCCGGGACAGAAAGCTTTCTTT.